This TCR beta chain was sequenced in a study of cytomegalovirus exposure and HLA in healthy donors. CDR1 SGHRS and CDR2 YFSETQ come from the germline V gene. The CDR3 loop spans 15 amino acids. Trimming removed 7 bases from V and 1 base from J; junction bases left unmatched: 5. Comments on this clone: The antigen is not known.

Primers for the PCR totalled 60 Vbeta and 13 Jbeta. TCRdb keeps only in-frame clones here, not all; method: immunoSEQ multiplex PCR. Of 150,000 or so clones listed, roughly 73% are singletons. Study results and limitations: In an earlier analysis, productive rearrangement rates for most beta V segments clustered near 87% or 30%.

Sequencing was carried out using PBMCs. The rearrangement links TRBV5-1 to TRBJ2-3; 11 bases are a match to TRBD2. The source is a woman aged 18 to 35 in good health and CMV-seronegative. As DNA, the CDR3 is TGCGCCAGCCAACTAGCGGGGGAACGCACAGATACGCAGTATTTT. It is translated as CASQLAGERTDTQYF.